A selection of T cell receptor beta chains follows, all from one sample in a study of blood T cell repertoires in COVID-19. Assay used: immunoSEQ multiplex PCR; TCRdb lists only in-frame clones, some missing. The sample shows under 300,000 clones, about 88% of them seen only once. The specimen sequenced was peripheral blood. The origin of the receptors is a woman aged 35 to 49 who had recovered from COVID-19. Both conserved end residues are part of each CDR3. A D gene is named only where the DNA matches it firmly. Not all rows give a size; the values are once, few, many and, for expanded clones, a class.

clone_size j_call d_call v_call cdr3_length cdr3_nt cdr3_aa
. TRBJ1-2 TRBD1 TRBV6-6 15 TGTGCCAGCAGTGAGCCGGGACAGGCTAACTATGGCTACACCTTC CASSEPGQANYGYTF
. TRBJ2-1 . TRBV10-3 15 TGTGCCATCAGTGACCCAGGGCTGGGGCACAATGAGCAGTTCTTC CAISDPGLGHNEQFF
. TRBJ1-4 . TRBV11-3 15 TGTGCCAGCAGCTCCCTAGGAGTGACTAATGAAAAACTGTTTTTT CASSSLGVTNEKLFF
. TRBJ1-3 . TRBV19 16 TGTGCCAGTAGTACTCTGACTGCGAGCTCTGGAAACACCATATATTTT CASSTLTASSGNTIYF
. TRBJ2-2 . TRBV3-1/TRBV3-2 13 TGTGCCAGCAGCCACCCAGGGGTCGGGGAGCTGTTTTTT CASSHPGVGELFF
. TRBJ2-3 TRBD2 TRBV19 17 TGTGCCAGTAGCATCCGGGGACTAGCGACTAGCACAGATACGCAGTATTTT CASSIRGLATSTDTQYF
. TRBJ2-1 . TRBV10-3 14 TGTGCCATCAGTGAGTCGAAGGTCAGCGGGGAGCAGTTCTTC CAISESKVSGEQFF
. TRBJ2-3 . TRBV3-1/TRBV3-2 15 TGTGCCAGCAGCCTGGGCCGTGGCCGTACAGATACGCAGTATTTT CASSLGRGRTDTQYF
once TRBJ2-5 TRBD1 TRBV19 15 TGTGCCAGTAGTAAGACAGGGGGTCTTAAAGAGACCCAGTACTTC CASSKTGGLKETQYF
. TRBJ1-2 TRBD1 TRBV4-3 15 TGCGCCAGCAGCCAACAGACAGGGGGCTCCTATGGCTACACCTTC CASSQQTGGSYGYTF
few TRBJ2-7 . TRBV6-2/TRBV6-3 13 TGTGCCAGCAGCCAAGACAGTTCCTACGAGCAGTACTTC CASSQDSSYEQYF
. TRBJ2-7 TRBD2 TRBV13 15 TGTGCCAGCAAGACTAGCCTTCTCAACGCCTACGAGCAGTACTTC CASKTSLLNAYEQYF
. TRBJ2-2 TRBD2 TRBV5-6 14 TGTGCCAGCAGCTTGAGGGAGGGCACCGGGGAGCTGTTTTTT CASSLREGTGELFF
once TRBJ2-1 TRBD2 TRBV7-6 15 TGTGCCAGCAGCTTAGGGGGAGGGCCCTACAATGAGCAGTTCTTC CASSLGGGPYNEQFF
once TRBJ2-4 . TRBV7-2 14 TGTGCCAGCAGCTTAAACGGGGGCAAAAACATTCAGTACTTC CASSLNGGKNIQYF
. TRBJ1-5 . TRBV5-6 14 TGTGCCAGCAGCTTGACGGGTGGCAATCAGCCCCAGCATTTT CASSLTGGNQPQHF
. TRBJ2-5 TRBD1 TRBV19 14 TGTGCCAGTACCCTGGGGACAGGTCAAGAGACCCAGTACTTC CASTLGTGQETQYF
. TRBJ1-2 TRBD1 TRBV28 15 TGTGCCAGCAGTTGGGCCGGGACAGGTCCCTATGGCTACACCTTC CASSWAGTGPYGYTF
. TRBJ2-3 TRBD1 TRBV7-2 16 TGTGCCAGCAGCTTAGATTCGGGACAGGGCTCAGATACGCAGTATTTT CASSLDSGQGSDTQYF